The 22 T cell receptor beta chains in this list originate from one sample, sequenced in a study of T cells after posttransplantation cyclophosphamide. The method was immunoSEQ multiplex PCR; TCRdb's version includes in-frame clones alone and lacks a portion of them. The sample includes roughly 41,000 clones, none of them occurring once. The sequencing input was PBMCs. All receptors derive from a man in his thirties or forties in good health and a related stem cell transplant donor.

This clone was seen ten or more times. The V call is TRBV6-1, the J call TRBJ1-1, with 9 bases that match TRBD1. Germline CDR1 is MNHNS and CDR2 is SASEGT. V gave up 4 bases and J gave up 1 base; unmatched junction bases: 7. This CDR3 is built from 16 residues. CDR3 protein: CASSVQPGQGNTEAFF. CDR3 bases: TGTGCCAGCAGTGTTCAACCGGGACAGGGGAACACTGAAGCTTTCTTT.

The chain couples TRBV7-9 to TRBJ2-3, with 15 nucleotides matching TRBD2. The V and J ends lost 7 bases and 3 bases, in that order; junction bases with no gene match: 11. The germline V gene has CDR1 SEHNR and CDR2 FQNEAQ (reference sequence). This CDR3 comprises 18 residues. The chain's CDR3 is CASTWTSGGALRTDTQYF. The CDR3 DNA reads TGTGCCAGCACCTGGACTAGCGGGGGGGCCTTAAGGACAGATACGCAGTATTTT.

This clone was observed at least ten times. The chain carries TRBV18 and TRBJ2-7, with 7 nucleotides matching TRBD1. This CDR3 is built from 14 residues. Germline trimming cut 3 bases from V and 0 bases from J; bases unmatched to any gene: 2. CDR1 and CDR2 (germline): KGHSH, LQKENI. The DNA of the CDR3 is TGTGCCAGCTCACCGGGACAGTACTCCTACGAGCAGTACTTC. Amino acids: CASSPGQYSYEQYF.

This clone was counted between two and nine times. The V and J genes are TRBV19 and TRBJ1-6; D may be TRBD1 (6 bases). The CDR3 extends over 15 amino acids. V lost 4 bases and J lost 9, with 16 bases in between. In germline, CDR1 is LNHDA, CDR2 SQIVND (reference sequence). CDR3 loop: CASSRDTGESSPLHF. The DNA of the CDR3 is TGTGCCAGTAGTAGGGACACCGGAGAATCTTCACCCCTCCACTTT.

This clone was recorded many times. J is TRBJ1-4 and V is TRBV19, with 7 bases matching TRBD1. This CDR3 region has 15 residues. The V and J ends lost 3 bases and 6 bases, in that order; junction bases with no gene match: 7. Germline CDR1 and CDR2: LNHDA and SQIVND (reference sequence). CDR3 coding DNA: TGTGCCAGTAGTATTAGCTGGCAGGGGGATGAAAAACTGTTTTTT. Its translation: CASSISWQGDEKLFF.

This clone was seen a few times. The gene calls are TRBV7-9 and TRBJ2-5; 7 positions match TRBD1. Germline loops: CDR1 SEHNR, CDR2 FQNEAQ (reference sequence). The length of the CDR3 is 12 residues. V trimming: 3 bases; J trimming: 11 bases; junction bases outside the gene matches: 6. The CDR3 DNA sequence: TGTGCCAGCAGCTTGACAGGGTCAGTGCAGTACTTC. Its protein product is CASSLTGSVQYF. Supplemented by reference TRBV7-9 and TRBJ2-5, the full variable domain reads DTGVSQNPRHKITKRGQNVTFRCDPISEHNRLYWYRQTLGQGPEFLTYFQNEAQLEKSRLLSDRFSAERPKGSFSTLEIQRTEQGDSAMYLCASSLTGSVQYFGPGTRLLVL.

The V call is TRBV7-3, the J call TRBJ2-4, with D possibly TRBD2 on 6 matching bases. The CDR3 has 14 residues. The V gene's germline CDR1 is SGHTA and CDR2 FQGTGA. The V gene lost 5 bases and the J gene lost 3 bases, with 11 bases spanning the gap. In DNA, the CDR3 is TGTGCCAGCAGCCCGATGGGGGGCAAAAACATTCAGTACTTC. Amino acid sequence: CASSPMGGKNIQYF.

In this sample, this clone turned up many times. This sequence joins TRBV5-4 and TRBJ2-5; D is unclear. V lost 0 bases and J lost 5, with 8 bases in between. Germline-derived CDR1 and CDR2 are SGHNT and YYREEE (reference sequence). CDR3 size: 13 residues. CDR3 nucleotide sequence: TGTGCCAGCAGCTTGGAGACAATGGAGACCCAGTACTTC. Protein: CASSLETMETQYF.

There are many counts of this clone. V and J are TRBV2 and TRBJ1-1; 7 positions agree with TRBD1. The CDR3 extends over 15 amino acids. V shed 4 bases and J 8 bases; nucleotides not matched to a gene: 13. Germline lookup yields CDR1 SNHLY and CDR2 FYNNEI. For the CDR3, the DNA is TGTGCCAGCAGTGCGGGACAGCAAATACCAGGAGAAGCTTTCTTT. This sequence encodes CASSAGQQIPGEAFF.

This clone was seen ten or more times. The chain joins TRBV7-2 to TRBJ2-1, with D unresolved. Deletions cut 1 base from V and 0 bases from J, with 10 bases between. The germline V gene encodes CDR1 SGHTA and CDR2 FQGNSA. The CDR3 is 16 residues long. The DNA of the CDR3 is TGTGCCAGCAGCTTAGTGGCGGCCAGCTCCTACAATGAGCAGTTCTTC. It encodes CASSLVAASSYNEQFF.

Many counts were recorded for this clone. The chain uses TRBV6-1 and TRBJ1-1; TRBD1 matches at 10 bases. CDR1 is MNHNS and CDR2 is SASEGT in the germline V gene. J lost 10 bases, V lost 6 bases, and 11 bases had no gene match. CDR3 length equals 14 residues. The DNA of the CDR3 is TGTGCCAGCAGGACAGGGGGCAACAGTCAGCGAGCTTTCTTT. Its protein is CASRTGGNSQRAFF.

This clone has at least ten counts. The CDR3 DNA reads TGTGCCAGCAGTTACATAAACGGGGGATTGAACACTGAAGCTTTCTTT. Translation: CASSYINGGLNTEAFF. The V call is TRBV6-2 or TRBV6-3, the J call TRBJ1-1; possibly TRBD1 for D (5 bases). V shed 2 bases and J shed 0 bases, with 13 bases lying between them. The CDR3 covers 16 residues. The germline V gene has CDR1 MNHEY and CDR2 SVGEGT.

Ten or more counts support this clone. This chain uses TRBV6-1 with TRBJ1-5; weak D call: TRBD1 (5 bases). The germline CDR1 and CDR2 sequences are MNHNS and SASEGT. V lost 6 bases to trimming and J lost 6 bases, with 15 bases between them. The CDR3 consists of 14 residues. CDR3 residues: CASSQGGVGQPQHF. As DNA, the CDR3 is TGTGCCAGCAGCCAAGGAGGGGTGGGTCAGCCCCAGCATTTT.

In this sample, this clone turned up many times. The chain has TRBV12-3 or TRBV12-4 and TRBJ2-1; 15 bases line up with TRBD2. V lost 0 bases, J lost 9 bases, and 9 bases stayed unmatched. The CDR3 length is 18 residues. CDR3: CASSLARWTSGGASEQFF. The CDR3 nucleotides are TGTGCCAGCAGTTTAGCAAGATGGACTAGCGGGGGGGCAAGTGAGCAGTTCTTC.

This clone was counted ten times or more. The rearrangement links TRBV12-3 or TRBV12-4 to TRBJ2-1, with TRBD2 matching 7 bases. This CDR3 has 15 residues. V gave up 8 bases and J gave up 0 bases; unmatched junction bases: 7. This chain's CDR3 is CASPSGASSYNEQFF. The CDR3 DNA reads TGTGCCAGCCCGAGCGGGGCCAGCTCCTACAATGAGCAGTTCTTC.

This clone was observed many times. The chain is built from TRBV5-4 and TRBJ2-2; 15 bases map to TRBD2. CDR3 length equals 16 residues. Losses at the gene ends were 3 bases for V and 7 bases for J; bases not matched to a gene: 4. Germline CDR1 and CDR2: SGHNT and YYREEE (reference sequence). The CDR3 region is CASSWGLAGGVGELFF. The CDR3 DNA follows: TGTGCCAGCAGCTGGGGACTAGCGGGGGGAGTCGGGGAGCTGTTTTTT. The full variable domain, with the rest looked up from reference TRBV5-4 and TRBJ2-2, is ETGVTQSPTHLIKTRGQQVTLRCSSQSGHNTVSWYQQALGQGPQFIFQYYREEENGRGNFPPRFSGLQFPNYSSELNVNALELDDSALYLCASSWGLAGGVGELFFGEGSRLTVL.

This clone was picked up many times. This chain joins TRBV12-3 or TRBV12-4 and TRBJ2-3, with TRBD2 identical over 8 bases. Trimming removed 10 bases from V and 5 bases from J; junction bases left unmatched: 8. There are 13 residues in the CDR3. For the CDR3, the DNA is TGTGCCACCGGGGGGGGGCGAGGAGATACGCAGTATTTT. It encodes CATGGGRGDTQYF.

This clone appeared a few times. The V and J genes are TRBV6-2 or TRBV6-3 and TRBJ2-3; D perhaps matches TRBD1 (5 bases). Trimming shortened V by 8 bases and J by 6 bases, and 12 bases separated the two germline ends. Germline lookup yields CDR1 MNHEY and CDR2 SVGEGT. The CDR3 sequence is 12 residues long. The CDR3 sequence: CASAGASDTQYF. DNA of the CDR3: TGTGCCAGCGCTGGGGCCTCCGATACGCAGTATTTT.

This clone was counted a few times. The V and J genes are TRBV7-8 and TRBJ2-3, with TRBD2 identical over 9 bases. Germline CDR1 reads SGHVS; CDR2 reads FQNEAQ. CDR3 length: 19 amino acids. The V and J ends lost 0 bases and 5 bases, in that order; junction bases with no gene match: 15. The CDR3 DNA reads as TGTGCCAGCAGCTTAGCGTTGGCGGGGGGGCCAGCCCGGATAGATACGCAGTATTTT. As protein: CASSLALAGGPARIDTQYF. Supplemented by reference TRBV7-8 and TRBJ2-3, the full variable domain reads GAGVSQSPRYKVAKRGQDVALRCDPISGHVSLFWYQQALGQGPEFLTYFQNEAQLDKSGLPSDRFFAERPEGSVSTLKIQRTQQEDSAVYLCASSLALAGGPARIDTQYFGPGTRLTVL.

This clone was observed many times. V gene TRBV7-9 combines with J gene TRBJ2-7; D may be TRBD1 (5 bases). Per the germline V gene, CDR1 is SEHNR and CDR2 is FQNEAQ (reference sequence). V was clipped by 4 bases and J by 3 bases, with 7 bases between them. There are 12 residues in the CDR3. As DNA, the CDR3 is TGTGCCAGCAGCTACGACAGCTACGAGCAGTACTTC. The encoded protein is CASSYDSYEQYF.

This clone came up many times. This sequence joins TRBV27 and TRBJ2-2, with a weak D call TRBD1 (5 bases). The CDR3 totals 15 residues. V dropped 2 bases and J dropped 1 base, with 8 bases sitting between them. The germline V gene has CDR1 MNHEY and CDR2 SMNVEV (reference sequence). CDR3 amino acids: CASSLGRVNTGELFF. The CDR3 DNA reads TGTGCCAGCAGTTTAGGCAGGGTGAACACCGGGGAGCTGTTTTTT.

This clone was counted between two and nine times. The chain carries TRBV9 and TRBJ2-3; 10 bases are shared with TRBD2. Germline CDR1 and CDR2: SGDLS and YYNGEE. This CDR3 spans 15 amino acids. V shed 4 bases, J shed 1 base, and the junction held 3 bases outside the gene matches. The CDR3 here is CASSPTSGGTDTQYF. The CDR3 DNA reads TGTGCCAGCAGCCCTACTAGCGGGGGCACAGATACGCAGTATTTT.